The clone carrying this T cell receptor (beta chain) appeared many times. What it binds is not known. The data were obtained in a study of glioma-infiltrating T cells. Study-wide results and caveats: Only very few CDR3 sequences appeared in both tissue and blood. Above-expected tissue-blood divergence occurred in all gliomas, most in low-grade ones.

Trimming took 2 bases from V and 3 from J, leaving 11 bases between them. This CDR3 has 14 amino acids. Germline CDR1 and CDR2: MNHEY and SVGEGT. Using RNA template, CDR3s of TCR alpha and beta were amplified with iRepertoire arm-PCR. For one-step reverse transcription and amplification, roughly 95-450 ng of tissue mRNA or PBMC total RNA was used. TCRdb recomputed calls from the multiplex PCR reads with MiXCR, one row per CDR3 protein. The sample comprises about 190,000 distinct CDR3 sequences, around 30% of which are singletons, and 20% to 25% rests with the top ten. The clonotype comes from a human donor with low-grade glioma or glioblastoma, undergoing nonglioma brain surgery, or in good health (not recorded which). The chain employs TRBV6-2 or TRBV6-3 and TRBJ2-7; maybe TRBD2 (6 bases). The sequenced material came from glioma tissue, nonneoplastic brain tissue, or PBMCs (not recorded which). Here the CDR3 reads CASSYGTPYYEQYF. DNA of the CDR3: TGTGCCAGCAGTTACGGGACTCCCTACTACGAGCAGTACTTC.